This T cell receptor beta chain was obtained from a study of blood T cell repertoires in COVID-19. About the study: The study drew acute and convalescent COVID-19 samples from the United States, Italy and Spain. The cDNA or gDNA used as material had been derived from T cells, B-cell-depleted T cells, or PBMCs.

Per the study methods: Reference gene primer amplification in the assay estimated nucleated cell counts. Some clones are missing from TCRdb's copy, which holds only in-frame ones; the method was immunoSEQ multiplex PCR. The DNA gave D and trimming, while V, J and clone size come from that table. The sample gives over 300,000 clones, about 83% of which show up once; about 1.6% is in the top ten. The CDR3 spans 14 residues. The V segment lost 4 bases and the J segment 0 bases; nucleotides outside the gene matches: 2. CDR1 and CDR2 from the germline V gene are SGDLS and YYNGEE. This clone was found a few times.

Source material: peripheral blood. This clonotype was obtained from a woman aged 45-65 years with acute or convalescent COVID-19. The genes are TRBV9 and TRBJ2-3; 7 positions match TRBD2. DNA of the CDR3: TGTGCCAGCAGCCGGGAGGTGAGCACAGATACGCAGTATTTT. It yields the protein CASSREVSTDTQYF. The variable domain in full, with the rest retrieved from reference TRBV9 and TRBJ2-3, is DSGVTQTPKHLITATGQRVTLRCSPRSGDLSVYWYQQSLDQGLQFLIQYYNGEERAKGNILERFSAQQFPDLHSELNLSSLELGDSALYFCASSREVSTDTQYFGPGTRLTVL.